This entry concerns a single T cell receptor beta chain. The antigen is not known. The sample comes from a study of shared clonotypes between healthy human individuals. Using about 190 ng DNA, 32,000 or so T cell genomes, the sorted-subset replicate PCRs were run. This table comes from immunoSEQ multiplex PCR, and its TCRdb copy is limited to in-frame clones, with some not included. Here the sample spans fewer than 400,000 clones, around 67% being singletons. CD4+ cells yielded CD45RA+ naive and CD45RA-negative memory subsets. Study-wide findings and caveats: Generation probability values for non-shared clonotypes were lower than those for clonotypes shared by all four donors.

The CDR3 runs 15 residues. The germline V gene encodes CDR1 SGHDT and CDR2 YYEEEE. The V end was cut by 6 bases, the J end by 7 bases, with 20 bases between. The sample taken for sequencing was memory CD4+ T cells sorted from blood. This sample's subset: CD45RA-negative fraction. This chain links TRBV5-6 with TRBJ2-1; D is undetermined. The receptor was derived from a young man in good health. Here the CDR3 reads CASMGMGLPENEQFF. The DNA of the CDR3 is TGTGCCAGCATGGGGATGGGCTTACCAGAGAATGAGCAGTTCTTC.